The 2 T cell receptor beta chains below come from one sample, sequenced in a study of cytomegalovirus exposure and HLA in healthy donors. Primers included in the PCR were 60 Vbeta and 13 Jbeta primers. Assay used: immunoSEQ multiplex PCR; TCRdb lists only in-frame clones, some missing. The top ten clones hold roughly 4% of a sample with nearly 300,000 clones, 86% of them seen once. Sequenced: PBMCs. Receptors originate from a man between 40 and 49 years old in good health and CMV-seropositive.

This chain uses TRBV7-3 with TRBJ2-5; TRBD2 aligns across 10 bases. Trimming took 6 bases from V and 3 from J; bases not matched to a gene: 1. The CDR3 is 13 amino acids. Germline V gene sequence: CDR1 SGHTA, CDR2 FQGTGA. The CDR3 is CASRAGGEETQYF. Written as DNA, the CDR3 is TGTGCCAGCAGAGCGGGAGGGGAAGAGACCCAGTACTTC.

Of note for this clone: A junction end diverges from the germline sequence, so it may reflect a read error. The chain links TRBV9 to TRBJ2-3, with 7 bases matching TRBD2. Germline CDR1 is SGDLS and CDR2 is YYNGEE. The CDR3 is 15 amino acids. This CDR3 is CASSPQLGGVDTLYF. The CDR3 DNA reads TGTGCCAGCAGCCCACAACTGGGGGGGGTAGATACGCTGTATTTT.